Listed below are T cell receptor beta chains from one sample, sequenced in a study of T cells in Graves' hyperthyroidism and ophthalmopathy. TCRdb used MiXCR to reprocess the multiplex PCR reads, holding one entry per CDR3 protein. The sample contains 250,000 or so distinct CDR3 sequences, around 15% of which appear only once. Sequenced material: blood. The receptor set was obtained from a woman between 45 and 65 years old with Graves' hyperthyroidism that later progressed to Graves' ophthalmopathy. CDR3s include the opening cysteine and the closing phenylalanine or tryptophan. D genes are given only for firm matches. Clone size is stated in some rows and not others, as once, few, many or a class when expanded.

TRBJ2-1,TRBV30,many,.,CAWSVARENEQFF,TGTGCCTGGAGTGTAGCTCGCGAAAATGAGCAGTTCTTC
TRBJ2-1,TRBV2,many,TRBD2,CASSMSSGRAANEQFF,TGTGCCAGCAGTATGTCTAGCGGGAGGGCAGCGAATGAGCAGTTCTTC
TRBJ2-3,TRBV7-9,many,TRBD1,CASTRQGVTDTQYF,TGTGCCAGCACCCGACAGGGGGTAACAGATACGCAGTATTTT
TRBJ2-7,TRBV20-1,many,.,CSARPEGRPTYEQYF,TGCAGTGCTAGACCCGAGGGACGCCCGACCTACGAGCAGTACTTC
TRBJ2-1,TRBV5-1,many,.,CASSWRGHNEQFF,TGCGCCAGCAGCTGGAGGGGCCACAATGAGCAGTTCTTC
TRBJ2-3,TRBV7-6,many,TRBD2,CASSLAGKDTQYF,TGTGCCAGCAGCCTAGCGGGAAAAGATACGCAGTATTTT
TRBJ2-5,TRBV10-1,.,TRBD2,CASRPSGRVGTQYF,TGCGCCAGCAGGCCTAGCGGGAGGGTCGGGACCCAGTACTTC
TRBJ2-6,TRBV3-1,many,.,CASSNPGANVLTF,TGTGCCAGCAGTAACCCTGGGGCCAACGTCCTGACTTTC
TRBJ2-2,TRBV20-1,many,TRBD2,CSASHQRGLQTGELFF,TGCAGTGCCAGCCATCAGCGGGGGCTTCAAACCGGGGAGCTGTTTTTT
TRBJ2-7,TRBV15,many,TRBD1,CATRDRIGYEQYF,TGTGCCACCCGGGACAGGATTGGCTACGAGCAGTACTTC
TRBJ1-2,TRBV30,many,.,CAWSDQQGGYGYTF,TGTGCCTGGAGTGATCAACAGGGCGGATATGGCTACACCTTC
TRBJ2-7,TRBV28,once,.,CASSLNPGTDEQYF,TGTGCCAGCAGTCTTAACCCGGGAACCGACGAGCAGTACTTC
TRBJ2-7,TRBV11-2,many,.,CASSPLRSFSYEQYF,TGTGCCAGCAGCCCCCTCAGAAGCTTCTCCTACGAGCAGTACTTC
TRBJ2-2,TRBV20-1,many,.,CSAVGRSTGELFF,TGCAGTGCAGTTGGGAGAAGCACCGGGGAGCTGTTTTTT
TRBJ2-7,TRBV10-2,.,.,CASSDFGTPPYEQYF,TGCGCCAGCAGTGACTTCGGGACTCCTCCCTACGAGCAGTACTTC